These 20 T cell receptor beta chains originate from one sample sequenced in a study of CD4 and CD8 cells across lung adenocarcinoma regions. TCRdb reprocessed the PCR reads with MiXCR, giving one entry per CDR3 protein. This sample carries about 4,000 distinct CDR3 sequences, roughly 51% of them seen once, and the ten largest clones take 20% to 25%. The sequenced sample consisted of CD4+ T cells from the margin of a lung tumor. These receptors all come from a female donor with lung adenocarcinoma. The CD4 and CD8 labels of this study may be unreliable.

This clonotype occurred once. The chain employs TRBV10-3 and TRBJ2-4; tentative D call: TRBD2 (5 bases). Germline V gives CDR1 ENHRY, CDR2 SYGVKD. V was cut by 10 bases and J by 13 bases, with 26 bases left in between. This CDR3 is built from 14 residues. The CDR3, as DNA: TGTGCCACCCGACGAGTGGGAGACACAAATACGCAGTACTTC. It translates to CATRRVGDTNTQYF.

The J gene is TRBJ2-1, the V gene TRBV7-2, with 7 nucleotides matching TRBD2. CDR3 length equals 13 residues. The germline gives CDR1 SGHTA, CDR2 FQGNSA. With 6 bases clipped from V and 12 bases from J, the junction kept 11 bases outside the gene matches. This chain's CDR3 is CASSPVAGGGQFF. The DNA of the CDR3 is TGTGCCAGCAGTCCAGTGGCTGGCGGGGGGCAGTTCTTC.

This clonotype was found a few times. The chain uses TRBV5-1 and TRBJ2-6; D perhaps matches TRBD1 (5 bases). From germline, CDR1 is SGHRS and CDR2 YFSETQ. The CDR3 is 17 residues long. Trimming shortened V by 4 bases and J by 0 bases, and 14 bases separated the two germline ends. This CDR3 reads CASSRKDTLSGANVLTF. CDR3 nucleotide sequence: TGCGCCAGCAGCAGAAAGGACACACTCTCTGGGGCCAACGTCCTGACTTTC.

This clonotype is medium-sized within its sample. J is TRBJ2-5 and V is TRBV28; 8 bases map to TRBD1. V shed 7 bases, J shed 5 bases, and the junction held 6 bases outside the gene matches. The CDR3 is 13 amino acids. Germline-derived CDR1 and CDR2 are MDHEN and SYDVKM. The CDR3 DNA follows: TGTGCCAGCACGGACAGGGAGGAGGAGACCCAGTACTTC. Protein sequence: CASTDREEETQYF.

This clonotype has just one count. The chain joins TRBV2 to TRBJ2-3; TRBD1 matches at 10 bases. With 6 bases clipped from V and 3 bases from J, the junction kept 9 bases outside the gene matches. The germline gives CDR1 SNHLY, CDR2 FYNNEI. The CDR3 is 16 amino acids. The CDR3 region is CASRDAPGQGTDTQYF. In nucleotides, the CDR3 is TGTGCCAGCAGGGACGCACCGGGACAGGGGACAGATACGCAGTATTTT.

For this clonotype: An end of the junction does not agree with germline; a read error may underlie this. The chain employs TRBV6-1 and TRBJ2-3, with D uncertain. CDR1 MNHNS and CDR2 SASEGT come from the germline V gene. The CDR3 has 15 amino acids. The CDR3 spells CASSFSQESTYTQYF. DNA of the CDR3: TGTGCCAGCTCGTTTTCGCAGGAATCCACATATACGCAGTATTTT.

Relative to its sample, this clonotype is large. This chain joins TRBV6-1 and TRBJ2-1; 10 positions match TRBD2. CDR3 length: 15 residues. Germline CDR1 and CDR2: MNHNS and SASEGT. After removal of 6 bases from V and 4 bases from J, the junction contained 6 bases not matched to a gene. This CDR3 is CASSPASGGYNEQFF. CDR3 bases: TGTGCCAGCAGCCCGGCTAGCGGGGGTTACAATGAGCAGTTCTTC.

This rearrangement joins TRBV6-1 to TRBJ2-3; 7 bases are shared with TRBD2. The ends lost 4 bases at V and 2 bases at J; junction bases unmatched: 6. CDR3 length: 15 residues. Per germline, CDR1 MNHNS and CDR2 SASEGT. The CDR3, as DNA: TGTGCCAGCAGTGGGGCAGGGAGGGACACAGATACGCAGTATTTT. This translates into CASSGAGRDTDTQYF.

In regard to this clonotype: The junction departs from germline at one end; a sequencing error may be responsible. The gene calls are TRBV10-1 and TRBJ2-2; either TRBD1 or TRBD2 may supply D (5 bases each). CDR3 length: 13 amino acids. Germline V gene sequence: CDR1 WNHNN, CDR2 SYGVQD (reference sequence). DNA of the CDR3: TGCGCCAGCAGTGATGGCACCCGAGGGGCGCTGTATTTT. Protein sequence: CASSDGTRGALYF.

Judged by abundance, this clonotype is medium-sized. The chain couples TRBV6-5 to TRBJ2-7; TRBD1 matches 7 bases. V lost 2 bases and J lost 4; bases outside the gene matches: 8. The CDR3 spans 15 residues. Germline V CDR1 and CDR2: MNHEY, SVGAGI. The CDR3 is CASSYDRDTWYEQYF. The CDR3 region has the DNA TGTGCCAGCAGTTACGACAGGGACACATGGTACGAGCAGTACTTC.

V gene TRBV6-1 combines with J gene TRBJ1-1; maybe TRBD1 (6 bases). Germline assignment: CDR1 MNHNS and CDR2 SASEGT. The CDR3 totals 13 residues. V was clipped by 6 bases and J by 10 bases, with 18 bases between them. The CDR3 protein is CASSPRGVQRAFF. Written as DNA, the CDR3 is TGTGCCAGCAGCCCCAGGGGCGTCCAGAGAGCTTTCTTT.

This clonotype is large by share. The V call is TRBV6-1, the J call TRBJ2-1; TRBD2 aligns across 9 bases. The assigned J gene may be wrong: the sequence end matches TRBJ2-7 better. CDR1 is MNHNS and CDR2 is SASEGT in the germline V gene. CDR3 length: 15 amino acids. The CDR3: CASTQSVAGDYEQYF. The CDR3 region has the DNA TGTGCCAGCACCCAATCGGTAGCGGGAGACTACGAGCAGTACTTC.

This clonotype is classed as large. V gene TRBV6-1 combines with J gene TRBJ2-6; TRBD1 agrees at 8 bases. The V gene end was trimmed by 5 bases and the J gene end by 0 bases; junction bases not matched to a gene: 12. CDR1 is MNHNS, CDR2 SASEGT, per germline. CDR3 length: 19 residues. Here the CDR3 DNA reads TGTGCCAGCAGTAAGACTTGGACAGGGTTGCTCTCTGGGGCCAACGTCCTGACTTTC. This translates into CASSKTWTGLLSGANVLTF.

Remarks on this clonotype: The conserved phenylalanine or tryptophan is not found at the CDR3 terminus, so this likely reflects a read error. The limits of the CDR3 on the DNA are not certain, so only TCRdb's listed CDR3 is given. This chain uses TRBV18 with TRBJ2-5; TRBD1 was called by the table and not checked on the DNA. Inclusive of both ends, the CDR3 amounts to 11 amino acids. Germline V gene lookup returns CDR1 KGHSH and CDR2 LQKENI. CDR3 residues: CIFSRDRVSPC.

The chain has TRBV10-1 and TRBJ2-3, with TRBD2 matching 10 bases. Losses at the gene ends were 0 bases for V and 3 bases for J; bases not matched to a gene: 3. The CDR3 extends over 16 amino acids. Germline CDR1 is WNHNN and CDR2 is SYGVQD (reference sequence). CDR3 protein: CASSESIAGGTDTQYF. CDR3 in DNA: TGCGCCAGCAGTGAGTCAATAGCGGGGGGTACAGATACGCAGTATTTT.

Details on this clonotype: A read error may account for a junction end that differs from germline. The V and J genes are TRBV10-1 and TRBJ2-2; D is tentatively TRBD1 or TRBD2 (5 bases each). The CDR3 runs 13 residues. Germline-derived CDR1 and CDR2 are WNHNN and SYGVQD (reference sequence). The CDR3 sequence: CASSDGTRGDLFF. The CDR3 bases are TGCGCCAGCAGTGATGGCACCCGAGGGGACCTGTTCTTC.

As for this clonotype: One end of the junction fails to match germline, which may point to a read error. This chain connects TRBV23-1 to TRBJ2-3; the D call may be TRBD1 or TRBD2 (5 bases each). TRBV23-1 is marked as an open reading frame, function uncertain. This CDR3 region has 14 residues. The CDR3 spells CRSSGLGATDTQYF. In DNA form, the CDR3 reads TGCCGCAGCTCGGGGCTGGGAGCCACAGATACTCAGTACTTT.

By its share, this clonotype is medium-sized (0.01 to 0.1%). The chain couples TRBV25-1 to TRBJ2-2, with 9 bases fitting TRBD1. CDR1 MGHDK and CDR2 SYGVNS come from the germline V gene. The V gene end was trimmed by 2 bases and the J gene end by 3 bases; junction bases not matched to a gene: 1. This CDR3 has 15 amino acids. In DNA, the CDR3 is TGTGCCAGCAGTGAAGGGGACAGGGACACCGGGGAGCTGTTTTTT. It encodes CASSEGDRDTGELFF.

This clonotype is deemed medium-sized. V and J are TRBV27 and TRBJ2-1; no definite D call. Germline V gene sequence: CDR1 MNHEY, CDR2 SMNVEV (reference sequence). CDR3 length equals 16 residues. The ends were cut back, 2 bases at V and 9 bases at J, with 20 bases in the middle. This CDR3 reads CASSLVSLAMSSEQFF. CDR3 nucleotides: TGTGCCAGCAGTTTAGTTAGTCTCGCAATGAGCAGTGAGCAGTTCTTC.

V and J are TRBV27 and TRBJ2-4; D might be TRBD2 (6 bases). V lost 7 bases, J lost 7 bases, and 20 bases lay in between. Germline CDR1 and CDR2: MNHEY and SMNVEV (reference sequence). CDR3 size: 15 residues. The CDR3 is CASTNLGRGGNIQYF. As DNA, the CDR3 is TGTGCCAGCACCAACCTCGGCCGGGGAGGCAACATTCAGTACTTC.